The 15 T cell receptor beta chains below were found in one sample sequenced in a study of T cells in localized non-small cell lung cancer. The assay was immunoSEQ multiplex PCR, and TCRdb's table has in-frame clones only and misses some. The table lists 40,000 to 60,000 clones, under 90% of them singletons. The material was peripheral blood mononuclear cells, obtained before any cancer treatment. These TCRs come from a man aged 35 to 70 with stage III lung adenocarcinoma.

V gene TRBV7-3 combines with J gene TRBJ2-7, with 7 bases aligning to TRBD2. CDR1 and CDR2 (germline): SGHTA, FQGTGA. CDR3 length equals 15 residues. V shed 4 bases, J shed 0 bases, and the junction held 6 bases outside the gene matches. The CDR3 sequence is CASSYSGGYSYEQYF. CDR3 bases: TGTGCCAGCAGCTACTCGGGGGGTTACTCCTACGAGCAGTACTTC.

This rearrangement joins TRBV6-4 to TRBJ2-3; D is uncertain. The CDR3 totals 14 residues. CDR1 is MRHNA and CDR2 is SNTAGT in the germline V gene. The V end lost 4 bases, the J end lost 0 bases, and 8 bases lay between the germline ends. The CDR3 protein is CASSATHSTDTQYF. The DNA for the CDR3 is TGTGCCAGCAGTGCGACCCATAGCACAGATACGCAGTATTTT.

The V call is TRBV19, the J call TRBJ1-5, with D hard to call. The V gene's germline CDR1 is LNHDA and CDR2 SQIVND (reference sequence). Trimming left V 3 bases short and J 7 bases short, with 13 bases between. The CDR3 loop spans 14 amino acids. CDR3 loop: CASSIWGSGQPQHF. The CDR3 DNA reads TGTGCCAGTAGTATTTGGGGTTCGGGGCAGCCCCAGCATTTT. Using reference TRBV19 and TRBJ1-5 for the parts outside the CDR3, the full variable domain is DGGITQSPKYLFRKEGQNVTLSCEQNLNHDAMYWYRQDPGQGLRLIYYSQIVNDFQKGDIAEGYSVSREKKESFPLTVTSAQKNPTAFYLCASSIWGSGQPQHFGDGTRLSIL.

V and J are TRBV11-1 and TRBJ2-2, with TRBD1 as a possible D gene (6 bases). CDR1 and CDR2 (germline): SGHAT, FQDESV (reference sequence). Trimming removed 5 bases from V and 7 bases from J, with 20 bases in between. This CDR3 spans 16 amino acids. CDR3 residues: CASSPGTTGIFGELFF. CDR3 sequence (DNA): TGTGCCAGCAGCCCCGGGACCACAGGGATCTTCGGGGAGCTGTTTTTT. Complete variable domain (other parts from reference TRBV11-1 and TRBJ2-2): EAEVAQSPRYKITEKSQAVAFWCDPISGHATLYWYRQILGQGPELLVQFQDESVVDDSQLPKDRFSAERLKGVDSTLKIQPAELGDSAMYLCASSPGTTGIFGELFFGEGSRLTVL.

This chain links TRBV19 with TRBJ1-4, with D maybe TRBD1 (5 bases). This CDR3 comprises 15 residues. The germline gives CDR1 LNHDA, CDR2 SQIVND (reference sequence). The V end was cut by 3 bases, the J end by 5 bases, with 13 bases between. The CDR3 is CASSIAGGGNEKLFF. Written as DNA, the CDR3 is TGTGCCAGTAGTATTGCAGGCGGGGGAAATGAAAAACTGTTTTTT.

V and J are TRBV9 and TRBJ2-3; D is uncertain. CDR3 length: 13 residues. Germline CDR1 is SGDLS and CDR2 is YYNGEE. Trimming shortened V by 0 bases and J by 1 base, and 3 bases separated the two germline ends. CDR3 loop: CASSVEGTDTQYF. As DNA, the CDR3 is TGTGCCAGCAGCGTAGAAGGCACAGATACGCAGTATTTT.

This clone was seen a handful of times. The chain links TRBV30 to TRBJ1-6, with 8 bases lining up with TRBD1. The CDR3 length is 13 residues. The V gene end was trimmed by 5 bases and the J gene end by 9 bases; junction bases not matched to a gene: 6. Germline CDR1 GTSNPN, CDR2 SVGIG (reference sequence). The CDR3 nucleotides are TGTGCCTGGGCCCTGACAGGGGTTTCACCCCTCCACTTT. It is translated as CAWALTGVSPLHF. The full variable domain, rest sourced from reference TRBV30 and TRBJ1-6, is SQTIHQWPATLVQPVGSPLSLECTVEGTSNPNLYWYRQAAGRGLQLLFYSVGIGQISSEVPQNLSASRPQDRQFILSSKKLLLSDSGFYLCAWALTGVSPLHFGNGTRLTVT.

The gene calls are TRBV6-6 and TRBJ1-3; D unclear. Trimming stripped 4 bases from V and 0 bases from J, with 13 bases between. Germline values: CDR1 MNHNY, CDR2 SVGAGI (reference sequence). This CDR3 is built from 16 residues. The CDR3 nucleotides are TGTGCCAGCAGTTTTTCCGGACTGCCCTCTGGAAACACCATATATTTT. Its translation: CASSFSGLPSGNTIYF.

The rearrangement joins TRBV11-2 to TRBJ2-7; maybe TRBD2 (6 bases). The germline V gene encodes CDR1 SGHAT and CDR2 FQNNGV. The CDR3 consists of 13 residues. V lost 4 bases to trimming and J lost 3 bases, with 10 bases between them. CDR3 sequence reads: CASSSLGGYEQYF. The CDR3 DNA is TGTGCCAGCAGCTCGTTGGGGGGCTACGAGCAGTACTTC.

The chain couples TRBV2 to TRBJ2-5, with D perhaps matching TRBD1 (5 bases). This CDR3 region has 12 residues. The V end was cut by 9 bases, the J end by 2 bases, with 10 bases between. From germline, CDR1 is SNHLY and CDR2 FYNNEI. This CDR3 reads CARKTAQETQYF. The CDR3 DNA is TGTGCCAGGAAGACAGCTCAAGAGACCCAGTACTTC. The full variable domain, with the rest looked up from reference TRBV2 and TRBJ2-5, is EPEVTQTPSHQVTQMGQEVILRCVPISNHLYFYWYRQILGQKVEFLVSFYNNEISEKSEIFDDQFSVERPDGSNFTLKIRSTKLEDSAMYFCARKTAQETQYFGPGTRLLVL.

This clone was picked up one time. The rearrangement links TRBV7-2 to TRBJ2-1; perhaps TRBD1 as D (6 bases). The CDR3 has 17 residues. Trimming pared 4 bases from V and 0 bases from J, leaving 16 bases between. Germline V gives CDR1 SGHTA, CDR2 FQGNSA. DNA for the CDR3: TGTGCCAGCAGCTCACCCCAATTAGGGGGCTCCTACAATGAGCAGTTCTTC. It specifies CASSSPQLGGSYNEQFF.

The V call is TRBV29-1, the J call TRBJ2-7, with D maybe TRBD1 (6 bases). CDR1 and CDR2 (germline): SQVTM, ANQGSEA. The length of the CDR3 is 15 residues. V was cut by 6 bases and J by 3 bases, with 21 bases left in between. The CDR3 is CSVKTRQGPLYEQYF. As DNA, the CDR3 is TGCAGCGTCAAAACCCGCCAGGGGCCCCTCTACGAGCAGTACTTC.

This chain uses TRBV12-5 with TRBJ2-5; D gene ambiguous. The CDR3 sequence is 12 residues long. Germline V gives CDR1 LGHNT, CDR2 FRNRAP. Trimming took off 3 bases at V and 5 bases at J, with 7 bases between the two ends. DNA of the CDR3: TGTGCTAGTGGTTTAGGATGGGAGACCCAGTACTTC. Its translation is CASGLGWETQYF.

This clone was picked up one time. Distinct nucleotide sequences in the sample also encode this CDR3. CDR3 region: CASSVAGRGTGELFF. The DNA for the CDR3 is TGTGCCAGCAGCGTAGCCGGACGGGGGACCGGGGAGCTGTTTTTT. V is TRBV9 and J is TRBJ2-2, with a possible D match to TRBD2 (6 bases). The length of the CDR3 is 15 residues. Trimming cost V 0 bases and J 5 bases, with 11 bases left between them. CDR1 is SGDLS, CDR2 YYNGEE, per germline.

The rearrangement joins TRBV6-6 to TRBJ2-7; D is ambiguous. V lost 6 bases, J lost 1 base, and 13 bases lay in between. CDR1 and CDR2 (germline): MNHNY, SVGAGI (reference sequence). The CDR3 sequence is 14 residues long. The CDR3 DNA is TGTGCCAGCAGCCCACGGCGCTTTTCCTACGAGCAGTACTTC. This encodes CASSPRRFSYEQYF.